These 9 T cell receptor beta chains share one sample of origin, sequenced in a study of blood T cell repertoires in COVID-19. The method was immunoSEQ multiplex PCR; TCRdb's version includes in-frame clones alone and lacks a portion of them. The sample shows roughly 230,000 clones, 81% of them seen only once. The sample comprised peripheral blood. These receptors were collected from a woman aged 80 or over with acute or convalescent COVID-19.

This clone occurred many times. This chain uses TRBV13 with TRBJ2-1; TRBD1 agrees at 9 bases. Germline-derived CDR1 and CDR2 are PRHDT and FYEKMQ (reference sequence). Trimming at V came to 5 bases and at J to 9 bases, leaving 11 bases not matched to a gene. This CDR3 region has 15 residues. The CDR3 nucleotides read TGTGCCAGCAGCATCCGGGACAGGGCGGTCAGTGAGCAGTTCTTC. Translating it yields CASSIRDRAVSEQFF.

The V gene is TRBV6-5, the J gene TRBJ1-1, with TRBD1 matching over 7 bases. The V segment lost 6 bases and the J segment 3 bases; nucleotides outside the gene matches: 10. Looked up from germline, CDR1 is MNHEY and CDR2 is SVGAGI. CDR3 size: 15 residues. In DNA form, the CDR3 reads TGTGCCAGCAGAACTAAGGACAGGAGTTACACTGAAGCTTTCTTT. Translated, it gives CASRTKDRSYTEAFF.

This clone appeared a few times. The genes are TRBV5-1 and TRBJ2-1; unclear D gene. Per germline, CDR1 SGHRS and CDR2 YFSETQ. This CDR3 spans 15 amino acids. Trimming removed 5 bases from V and 5 bases from J, with 17 bases in between. CDR3 amino acids: CASRQTAGDNNEQFF. CDR3 DNA sequence: TGCGCCAGCAGGCAGACGGCTGGAGATAACAATGAGCAGTTCTTC.

This clone was detected only a few times. This chain uses TRBV15 with TRBJ2-2, with TRBD1 matching over 8 bases. From germline, CDR1 is LNHNV and CDR2 YYDKDF (reference sequence). The CDR3 has 17 amino acids. J lost 5 bases, V lost 1 base, and 9 bases had no gene match. The CDR3 is CATSRGFQGARTGELFF. The CDR3, as DNA: TGTGCCACCAGCAGAGGATTCCAGGGGGCGAGGACCGGGGAGCTGTTTTTT. Full variable domain (outside the CDR3, taken from reference TRBV15 and TRBJ2-2): DAMVIQNPRYQVTQFGKPVTLSCSQTLNHNVMYWYQQKSSQAPKLLFHYYDKDFNNEADTPDNFQSRRPNTSFCFLDIRSPGLGDTAMYLCATSRGFQGARTGELFFGEGSRLTVL.

The chain links TRBV15 to TRBJ2-1; 12 bases line up with TRBD2. CDR1 and CDR2 (germline): LNHNV, YYDKDF (reference sequence). V was pared by 0 bases and J by 5 bases, with 5 bases of the junction left unmatched. The CDR3 is 17 amino acids. The CDR3 spells CATSRDTGLAGNNEQFF. As DNA, the CDR3 is TGTGCCACCAGCAGAGATACCGGACTAGCGGGAAACAATGAGCAGTTCTTC. Filled out from reference TRBV15 and TRBJ2-1, the complete variable domain reads DAMVIQNPRYQVTQFGKPVTLSCSQTLNHNVMYWYQQKSSQAPKLLFHYYDKDFNNEADTPDNFQSRRPNTSFCFLDIRSPGLGDTAMYLCATSRDTGLAGNNEQFFGPGTRLTVL.

The chain has TRBV7-3 and TRBJ2-3; 8 positions match TRBD2. The CDR3 runs 14 residues. After removal of 5 bases from V and 2 bases from J, the junction contained 3 bases not matched to a gene. Germline V gene data show CDR1 as SGHTA and CDR2 as FQGTGA. For the CDR3, the DNA is TGTGCCAGCAGCATTAGCGGGGACACAGATACGCAGTATTTT. Amino acids: CASSISGDTDTQYF. The full variable domain, in which reference TRBV7-3 and TRBJ2-3 provide the parts outside the CDR3, is GAGVSQTPSNKVTEKGKYVELRCDPISGHTALYWYRQSLGQGPEFLIYFQGTGAADDSGLPNDRFFAVRPEGSVSTLKIQRTERGDSAVYLCASSISGDTDTQYFGPGTRLTVL.

The CDR3 loop reads CAISDRTGYEQFF. For the CDR3, the DNA is TGTGCCATCAGTGACCGGACAGGGTATGAGCAGTTCTTC. This sequence joins TRBV10-3 and TRBJ2-1; TRBD1 agrees at 8 bases. Germline loops: CDR1 ENHRY, CDR2 SYGVKD. The length of the CDR3 is 13 residues. V lost 3 bases, J lost 8 bases, and 3 bases stayed unmatched.

Concerning this clone itself: The same CDR3 is also encoded by other DNA sequences in this sample. This chain uses TRBV19 with TRBJ1-3, with unresolved D. There are 15 residues in the CDR3. Germline V CDR1 and CDR2: LNHDA, SQIVND (reference sequence). Trimming took off 1 base at V and 4 bases at J, with 11 bases between the two ends. The CDR3 sequence is CASSIGRASGNTIYF. The CDR3 coding sequence is TGTGCCAGTAGTATAGGCCGAGCATCCGGAAACACCATATATTTT.

This clone was seen more than once but under ten times. The chain joins TRBV6-4 to TRBJ1-1; 10 nucleotides align to TRBD1. The CDR3 covers 15 residues. With 0 bases clipped from V and 3 bases from J, the junction kept 1 base outside the gene matches. The germline CDR1 and CDR2 sequences are MRHNA and SNTAGT. The CDR3 DNA follows: TGTGCCAGCAGTGACTCGGGGACAGGGGACACTGAAGCTTTCTTT. Translated, it gives CASSDSGTGDTEAFF.